This T cell receptor beta chain was obtained from a study of T cells after somatic rescue of genetic block (dated by TCRdb to about 2020). General notes on the study: What the study looked at was long-term robustness, specifically in a T-cell system that came about through somatic rescue of a genetic block in T-cell development.

Comment on this clone: The specificity of this receptor is unknown. No base quality values were provided; no much bigger clone lies one nucleotide off.

The method behind the library was the immunoSEQ multiplex PCR assay. TCRdb holds this immuneACCESS table with in-frame rearrangements only. Some clones are missing; in checked studies, unresolved V genes explain under half, and the rest has no known cause. Here the sample has roughly 14,000 clones; roughly two thirds occur a single time. In total, the top ten clones hold approximately 15% of the sample. The germline V gene encodes CDR1 MNHNY and CDR2 SVGAGI (reference sequence). The CDR3 numbers 14 residues from cysteine through phenylalanine. The kept DNA is CDR3 alone, 42 bases in frame from the first base. V is pared back by 2 bases and J by 0 bases, with 7 bases lying between the germline termini.

Sequencing used peripheral blood mononuclear cells (PBMCs). The chain was built from TRBV6-6 and TRBJ1-1; the best D guess is TRBD1, with 5 bases matching. This clonotype originated in a boy between 10 and 17 years old. CDR3 sequence: CASSYQGMNTEAFF. The nucleotides are TGTGCCAGCAGTTACCAGGGAATGAACACTGAAGCTTTCTTT.